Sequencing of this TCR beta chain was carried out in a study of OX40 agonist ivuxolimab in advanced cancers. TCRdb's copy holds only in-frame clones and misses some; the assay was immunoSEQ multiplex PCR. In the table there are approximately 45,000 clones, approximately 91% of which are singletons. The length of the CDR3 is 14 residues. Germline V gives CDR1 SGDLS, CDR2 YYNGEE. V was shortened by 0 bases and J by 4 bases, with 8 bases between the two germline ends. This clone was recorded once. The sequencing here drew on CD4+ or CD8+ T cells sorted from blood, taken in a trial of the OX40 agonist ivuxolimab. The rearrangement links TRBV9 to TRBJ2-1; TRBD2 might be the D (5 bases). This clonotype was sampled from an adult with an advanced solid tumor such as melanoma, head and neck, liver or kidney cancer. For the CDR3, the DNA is TGTGCCAGCAGCGTAGACGGGGTTTACAATGAGCAGTTCTTC. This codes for CASSVDGVYNEQFF.